These 15 T cell receptor beta chains came from one sample sequenced in a study of control samples from healthy donors and cancer patients (dated by TCRdb to the early 2020s). Library preparation used the immunoSEQ multiplex PCR assay. Drawn from immuneACCESS, this table holds only the in-frame rearrangements with V and J called that TCRdb kept. Clones are partly lost; checked studies trace under half to an unresolved V gene and leave the rest unexplained. The sample includes 79,000 or so clones, with 85% to 90% observed a single time. About 9.5% of the sample is in the top ten clones. Sequenced material: PBMCs. Receptor source: a woman aged 45-59 years with colorectal cancer.

V gene TRBV7-2 combines with J gene TRBJ1-3; unclear D gene. This CDR3 has 15 amino acids. Germline CDR1 is SGHTA and CDR2 is FQGNSA. Trimming left V 1 base short and J 4 bases short, with 11 bases between. CDR3 DNA sequence: TGTGCCAGCAGCTTAGGGGCCGGATCCGGAAACACCATATATTTT. Protein: CASSLGAGSGNTIYF. Full variable domain (rest looked up from reference TRBV7-2 and TRBJ1-3): GAGVSQSPSNKVTEKGKDVELRCDPISGHTALYWYRQSLGQGLEFLIYFQGNSAPDKSGLPSDRFSAERTGGSVSTLTIQRTQQEDSAVYLCASSLGAGSGNTIYFGEGSWLTVV.

The CDR3 sequence: CASTGDREWRGYTF. CDR3 DNA sequence: TGTGCCAGTACTGGGGACAGGGAGTGGCGGGGCTACACCTTC. V usage is TRBV19 and J usage is TRBJ1-2; 9 bases align to TRBD1. Trimming at V came to 7 bases and at J to 8 bases, leaving 11 bases not matched to a gene. The germline V gene has CDR1 LNHDA and CDR2 SQIVND (reference sequence). The CDR3 spans 14 residues.

V usage is TRBV6-5 and J usage is TRBJ1-2; no definite D call. Germline V gene lookup returns CDR1 MNHEY and CDR2 SVGAGI. There are 13 residues in the CDR3. V lost 6 bases and J lost 2, with 10 bases in between. The CDR3 region is CASSRGTNYGYTF. The DNA of the CDR3 is TGTGCCAGCAGCCGCGGAACGAACTATGGCTACACCTTC.

This clone showed up just once. The chain employs TRBV4-1 and TRBJ1-2, with 8 positions matching TRBD1. The trim removed 0 bases at V and 6 bases at J, leaving 6 bases unmatched. The CDR3 spans 15 residues. Germline lookup yields CDR1 MGHRA and CDR2 YSYEKL. CDR3 in amino acids: CASSQDPGQGNGYTF. CDR3 nucleotides: TGCGCCAGCAGCCAAGATCCTGGACAGGGCAATGGCTACACCTTC.

The chain is built from TRBV7-8 and TRBJ1-2, with 7 bases that match TRBD1. Germline CDR1 reads SGHVS; CDR2 reads FQNEAQ. The CDR3 has 16 residues. V shed 0 bases and J 5 bases; nucleotides not matched to a gene: 9. CDR3 sequence (DNA): TGTGCCAGCAGCTTAGCGCAACTTACAGGGGCGTATGGCTACACCTTC. It specifies CASSLAQLTGAYGYTF.

J is TRBJ2-3 and V is TRBV30, with D possibly being TRBD1 or TRBD2 (5 bases each). The germline gives CDR1 GTSNPN, CDR2 SVGIG (reference sequence). Trimming removed 0 bases from V and 2 bases from J, with 15 bases in between. This CDR3 has 16 amino acids. This CDR3 reads CAWSVRGRAFTDTQYF. For the CDR3, the DNA is TGTGCCTGGAGTGTTCGGGGCAGAGCATTCACAGATACGCAGTATTTT. The complete variable domain, with remaining parts taken from reference TRBV30 and TRBJ2-3, reads SQTIHQWPATLVQPVGSPLSLECTVEGTSNPNLYWYRQAAGRGLQLLFYSVGIGQISSEVPQNLSASRPQDRQFILSSKKLLLSDSGFYLCAWSVRGRAFTDTQYFGPGTRLTVL.

The chain joins TRBV6-6 to TRBJ2-2; 7 bases line up with TRBD2. In germline, CDR1 is MNHNY, CDR2 SVGAGI (reference sequence). The trim removed 6 bases at V and 0 bases at J, leaving 1 base unmatched. The CDR3 contains 14 residues. CDR3 sequence: CASRLAPNTGELFF. Written as DNA, the CDR3 is TGTGCCAGCAGACTAGCGCCGAACACCGGGGAGCTGTTTTTT.

The chain links TRBV7-9 to TRBJ1-2, with 7 bases matching TRBD1. The J segment lost 6 bases and the V segment lost 0 bases, leaving 7 bases of the junction unmatched. This CDR3 is built from 15 residues. Germline CDR1 and CDR2: SEHNR and FQNEAQ (reference sequence). CDR3 residues: CASSLAHSQGDGYTF. For the CDR3, the DNA is TGTGCCAGCAGCTTAGCGCATTCCCAGGGGGATGGCTACACCTTC.

The genes are TRBV6-6 and TRBJ2-5, with 7 bases that match TRBD1. Germline V lookup: CDR1 MNHNY, CDR2 SVGAGI (reference sequence). V was pared by 6 bases and J by 4 bases, with 5 bases of the junction left unmatched. This CDR3 has 13 residues. The CDR3: CASRSTGTETQYF. CDR3 nucleotide sequence: TGTGCCAGCAGGTCGACAGGGACAGAGACCCAGTACTTC.

This clone was recorded a few times. The chain couples TRBV19 to TRBJ2-3, with TRBD1 matching 8 bases. J gave up 6 bases and V 5 bases, and 10 bases lay outside the gene matches. Germline CDR1 is LNHDA and CDR2 is SQIVND (reference sequence). This CDR3 comprises 15 residues. The CDR3 is CASSQDRAIGDTQYF. The CDR3 nucleotides read TGTGCCAGTAGTCAGGACAGGGCTATTGGGGATACGCAGTATTTT.

The gene calls are TRBV19 and TRBJ2-1; maybe TRBD1 (6 bases). V shed 3 bases and J shed 6 bases, with 9 bases lying between them. The CDR3 extends over 13 amino acids. The germline CDR1 and CDR2 sequences are LNHDA and SQIVND (reference sequence). CDR3 residues: CASSINRVNEQFF. CDR3 nucleotides: TGTGCCAGTAGTATCAACAGGGTCAATGAGCAGTTCTTC.

This clone occurred a few times. The chain carries TRBV28 and TRBJ1-5, with D possibly matching TRBD1 (6 bases). Trimming removed 4 bases at V and 5 bases at J, with 12 bases between. CDR3 length: 14 amino acids. The germline gives CDR1 MDHEN, CDR2 SYDVKM. As DNA, the CDR3 is TGTGCCAGCAGTTCCTTCGAGGGGGATCAGCCCCAGCATTTT. Protein product: CASSSFEGDQPQHF.

The chain couples TRBV6-2 or TRBV6-3 to TRBJ1-5; D gene uncertain. CDR3 length: 13 residues. In germline, CDR1 is MNHEY, CDR2 SVGEGT. Trimming pared 2 bases from V and 0 bases from J, leaving 2 bases between. CDR3 coding DNA: TGTGCCAGCAGTTACAATAGCAATCAGCCCCAGCATTTT. The encoded protein is CASSYNSNQPQHF.

Only one count was recorded for this clone. J is TRBJ1-2 and V is TRBV28; the D is unclear. Trimming left V 6 bases short and J 0 bases short, with 14 bases between. The germline V gene encodes CDR1 MDHEN and CDR2 SYDVKM. The CDR3 totals 15 residues. The CDR3 spells CASSPSWYSNYGYTF. DNA of the CDR3: TGTGCCAGCAGCCCTTCCTGGTATTCTAACTATGGCTACACCTTC.

This chain connects TRBV5-8 to TRBJ1-5; 9 bases line up with TRBD1. Germline-derived CDR1 and CDR2 are SGHTS and YDEGEE. The CDR3 is 15 amino acids. Trimming cost V 4 bases and J 4 bases; bases outside gene matches: 6. The CDR3 sequence: CASSLGTGTNQPQHF. The CDR3 bases are TGTGCCAGCAGCCTTGGGACAGGGACTAATCAGCCCCAGCATTTT.